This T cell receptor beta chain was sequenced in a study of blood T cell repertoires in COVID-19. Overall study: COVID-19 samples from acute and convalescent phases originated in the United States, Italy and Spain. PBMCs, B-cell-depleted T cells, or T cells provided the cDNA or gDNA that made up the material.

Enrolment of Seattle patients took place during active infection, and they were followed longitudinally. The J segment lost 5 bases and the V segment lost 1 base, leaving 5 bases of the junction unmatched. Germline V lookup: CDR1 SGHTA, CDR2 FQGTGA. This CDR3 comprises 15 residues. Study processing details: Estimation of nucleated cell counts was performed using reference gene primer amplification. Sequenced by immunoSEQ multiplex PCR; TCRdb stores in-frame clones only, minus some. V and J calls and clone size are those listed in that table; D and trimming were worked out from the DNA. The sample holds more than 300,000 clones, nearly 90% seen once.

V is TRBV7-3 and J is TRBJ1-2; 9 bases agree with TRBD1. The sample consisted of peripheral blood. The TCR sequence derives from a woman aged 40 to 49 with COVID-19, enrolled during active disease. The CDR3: CASSLRGGTGYGYTF. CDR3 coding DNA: TGTGCCAGCAGCTTAAGAGGGGGGACAGGGTATGGCTACACCTTC.